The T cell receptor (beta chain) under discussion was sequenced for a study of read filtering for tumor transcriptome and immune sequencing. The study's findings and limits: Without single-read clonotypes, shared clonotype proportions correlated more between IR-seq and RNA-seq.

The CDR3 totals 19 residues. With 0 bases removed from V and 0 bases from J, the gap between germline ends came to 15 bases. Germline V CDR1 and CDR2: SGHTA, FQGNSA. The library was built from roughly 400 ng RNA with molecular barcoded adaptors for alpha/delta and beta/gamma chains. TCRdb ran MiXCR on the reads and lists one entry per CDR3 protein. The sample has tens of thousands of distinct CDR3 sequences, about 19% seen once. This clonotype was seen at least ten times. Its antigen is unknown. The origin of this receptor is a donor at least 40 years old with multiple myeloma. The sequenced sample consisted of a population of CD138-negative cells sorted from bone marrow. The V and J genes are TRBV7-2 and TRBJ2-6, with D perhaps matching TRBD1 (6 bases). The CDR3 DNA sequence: TGTGCCAGCAGCTTAGCAGCTGCAGGACAGACCTCTGGGGCCAACGTCCTGACTTTC. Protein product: CASSLAAAGQTSGANVLTF.